The clone carrying this TCR beta chain has a handful of counts. Its specificity is not known. This entry belongs to a study of T-cell memory formation after mild COVID-19. TCRdb redid the calling of the 5' RACE reads with MiXCR, one entry per CDR3 protein. The sample shows a few hundred thousand distinct CDR3 sequences, about 15% of them seen only once. Regarding the study as a whole: What remained unconfirmed was the SARS-CoV-2 specificity of second-wave clones peaking on day 37.

The sequenced sample consisted of PBMCs or a T cell subset sorted from them (not recorded which). The origin of this receptor is a young man who had mild COVID-19 (a few samples of this study predate the infection). Cell type and time point are not known.

CDR3 sequence reads: CSASKAGAREQYF. The DNA of the CDR3 is TGCAGTGCTAGTAAGGCAGGGGCGAGGGAGCAGTACTTC. V and J are TRBV20-1 and TRBJ2-7, with a tentative D call TRBD1 (6 bases). CDR3 size: 13 residues. Trimming took off 3 bases at V and 7 bases at J, with 16 bases between the two ends. Germline lookup yields CDR1 DFQATT and CDR2 SNEGSKA (reference sequence).